The 31 T cell receptor beta chains in this list originate from one sample, sequenced in a study of blood T cells in healthy people across ages. The authors ran a second PCR of 7 to 11 cycles using a sample-barcoded 5' primer and a J-beta primer mix. In TCRdb, the 5' RACE reads were re-called with MiXCR into one record per CDR3 protein. The table lists 500,000 to 550,000 distinct CDR3 sequences, 20% to 30% of them singletons. The sample was also reused in another study, on T cells of mothers and their children.

Material for sequencing was blood. All receptors derive from a boy between 10 and 17 years old in good health.

V usage is TRBV4-3 and J usage is TRBJ2-1; D may be TRBD1 (6 bases). The J call may be mistaken, given a closer DNA end match to TRBJ2-7. Germline-derived CDR1 and CDR2 are LGHNA and YSLEER. The CDR3 runs to 18 residues. CDR3 sequence: CASSQDWVVLQGSYEQYF. In DNA form, the CDR3 reads TGCGCCAGCAGCCAAGATTGGGTCGTTTTACAGGGATCCTACGAGCAGTACTTC.

V and J are TRBV18 and TRBJ2-5; D may be TRBD2 (6 bases). The CDR3 extends over 14 amino acids. V lost 0 bases and J 1 base, leaving 6 bases between the germline ends. The V gene's germline CDR1 is KGHSH and CDR2 LQKENI. This CDR3 is CASSPPAGQETQYF. The CDR3 DNA is TGTGCCAGCTCACCACCAGCGGGCCAAGAGACCCAGTACTTC. The whole variable domain, remainder taken from reference TRBV18 and TRBJ2-5, is NAGVMQNPRHLVRRRGQEARLRCSPMKGHSHVYWYRQLPEEGLKFMVYLQKENIIDESGMPKERFSAEFPKEGPSILRIQQVVRGDSAAYFCASSPPAGQETQYFGPGTRLLVL.

This clonotype came up a few times. The chain is built from TRBV11-2 and TRBJ2-5; no reliable D call. Trimming shortened V by 5 bases and J by 5 bases, and 6 bases separated the two germline ends. In germline, CDR1 is SGHAT, CDR2 FQNNGV. This CDR3 has 11 amino acids. The CDR3 sequence is CASSPFETQYF. The CDR3 bases are TGTGCCAGCAGCCCATTCGAGACCCAGTACTTC.

The rearrangement links TRBV27 to TRBJ1-2; D gene uncertain. V lost 3 bases to trimming and J lost 8 bases, with 13 bases between them. Germline V gene sequence: CDR1 MNHEY, CDR2 SMNVEV (reference sequence). There are 13 residues in the CDR3. CDR3 loop: CASSFHGRLGYTF. The CDR3 DNA reads TGTGCCAGCAGTTTTCACGGACGTCTAGGCTACACCTTC.

This rearrangement joins TRBV12-3 or TRBV12-4 to TRBJ2-4, with TRBD2 identical over 9 bases. The CDR3 runs 17 residues. V gave up 1 base and J gave up 2 bases; unmatched junction bases: 6. CDR3 sequence (DNA): TGTGCCAGCAGTTTAGACCTAGCGGGAACGTCCAAAAACATTCAGTACTTC. Protein: CASSLDLAGTSKNIQYF.

Only a few counts were recorded for this clonotype. The gene calls are TRBV10-3 and TRBJ2-1; 11 nucleotides agree with TRBD1. The trim removed 10 bases at V and 5 bases at J, leaving 4 bases unmatched. This CDR3 is 13 amino acids long. Germline CDR1 and CDR2: ENHRY and SYGVKD. The CDR3 loop is CANKGQGDNEQFF. For the CDR3, the DNA is TGTGCCAACAAGGGACAGGGGGACAATGAGCAGTTCTTC.

This clonotype has just a few counts. The chain carries TRBV24-1 and TRBJ2-3, with D perhaps TRBD1 (6 bases). Germline V gene data show CDR1 as KGHDR and CDR2 as SFDVKD. Trimming took 1 base from V and 2 from J, leaving 12 bases between them. This CDR3 is built from 16 residues. The CDR3 protein is CATSDFWTDPTDTQYF. The CDR3, as DNA: TGTGCCACCAGTGATTTCTGGACAGACCCCACAGATACGCAGTATTTT.

The chain employs TRBV19 and TRBJ2-5; 10 bases fit TRBD1. The end of the DNA aligns better with TRBJ2-1, so the J call may be wrong. CDR1 LNHDA and CDR2 SQIVND come from the germline V gene (reference sequence). This CDR3 has 13 residues. The CDR3: CASGRDRGNEQFF. DNA for the CDR3: TGTGCCAGTGGCCGGGACAGGGGTAATGAGCAGTTCTTC.

This clonotype showed up many times. The V and J genes are TRBV7-2 and TRBJ2-3; no definite D call. This CDR3 contains 12 residues. Germline V CDR1 and CDR2: SGHTA, FQGNSA. Trimming shortened V by 5 bases and J by 6 bases, and 9 bases separated the two germline ends. The CDR3 loop is CASSAYRDTQYF. CDR3 DNA: TGTGCCAGCAGCGCGTATAGGGATACGCAGTATTTT. Filled out from reference TRBV7-2 and TRBJ2-3, the complete variable domain reads GAGVSQSPSNKVTEKGKDVELRCDPISGHTALYWYRQSLGQGLEFLIYFQGNSAPDKSGLPSDRFSAERTGGSVSTLTIQRTQQEDSAVYLCASSAYRDTQYFGPGTRLTVL.

The table lists this clonotype with many counts. The chain links TRBV7-9 to TRBJ2-7; the D is unclear. Germline V lookup: CDR1 SEHNR, CDR2 FQNEAQ (reference sequence). The CDR3 covers 13 residues. The V gene lost 1 base and the J gene lost 3 bases, with 7 bases spanning the gap. This chain's CDR3 is CASSLGPDYEQYF. CDR3 sequence (DNA): TGTGCCAGCAGCTTAGGGCCAGACTACGAGCAGTACTTC.

Concerning this clonotype: At one end the junction does not follow the germline gene, possibly because of a read error. The V gene is TRBV29-1, the J gene TRBJ2-1; weak D call: TRBD1 (5 bases). In germline, CDR1 is SQVTM, CDR2 ANQGSEA. The CDR3 length is 15 residues. The CDR3 protein is CSVLSATGSYNAQFF. The CDR3 coding sequence is TGCAGCGTTTTAAGCGCAACAGGCTCCTACAATGCGCAGTTCTTC.

This clonotype was counted between two and nine times. This chain connects TRBV6-2 or TRBV6-3 to TRBJ2-3; 8 nucleotides line up with TRBD1. The trim removed 4 bases at V and 2 bases at J, leaving 11 bases unmatched. CDR3 length: 17 amino acids. CDR1 and CDR2 (germline): MNHEY, SVGEGT. CDR3 protein: CASSSDRATGATDTQYF. As DNA, the CDR3 is TGTGCCAGCAGTTCCGATAGAGCGACAGGGGCCACAGATACGCAGTATTTT.

The chain has TRBV29-1 and TRBJ2-1, with 7 nucleotides matching TRBD1. The CDR3 sequence is 12 residues long. V shed 8 bases, J shed 9 bases, and the junction held 10 bases outside the gene matches. Germline V gives CDR1 SQVTM, CDR2 ANQGSEA. The CDR3 DNA sequence: TGCAGCCCCAGGACAGGCTCGGGTGAGCAGTTCTTC. Its protein is CSPRTGSGEQFF.

V and J are TRBV19 and TRBJ2-1, with 10 bases matching TRBD2. Unmatched junction bases numbered 4, after V lost 0 bases and J lost 5 bases. This CDR3 is built from 16 residues. Looked up from germline, CDR1 is LNHDA and CDR2 is SQIVND (reference sequence). The CDR3 DNA follows: TGTGCCAGTAGTATAGATACTAGCGGGATGGACAATGAGCAGTTCTTC. It encodes CASSIDTSGMDNEQFF.

This clonotype showed up many times. This sequence joins TRBV10-3 and TRBJ1-2, with a weak D call TRBD1 (5 bases). The V and J ends lost 7 bases and 4 bases respectively, with 10 bases between them. CDR1 is ENHRY and CDR2 is SYGVKD in the germline V gene. This CDR3 comprises 12 residues. CDR3 DNA sequence: TGTGCCATCAACCAGGGAGGCTATGGCTACACCTTC. This gives the protein CAINQGGYGYTF.

In nucleotides, the CDR3 is TGTGCCACCAGTGATTTGGACACCGGCCAAGAGACCCAGTACTTC. The encoded protein is CATSDLDTGQETQYF. The chain links TRBV24-1 to TRBJ2-5, with D unresolved. Germline CDR1 KGHDR, CDR2 SFDVKD. V dropped 0 bases and J dropped 1 base, with 8 bases sitting between them. The CDR3 length is 15 residues.

The rearrangement joins TRBV12-3 or TRBV12-4 to TRBJ2-1; D remains ambiguous. This CDR3 region has 16 residues. The V end lost 6 bases, the J end lost 4 bases, and 19 bases lay between the germline ends. CDR3 amino acids: CASSPVKMTLYNEQFF. Written as DNA, the CDR3 is TGTGCCAGCAGCCCCGTAAAGATGACCCTATACAATGAGCAGTTCTTC.

This clonotype was seen more than once but under ten times. The chain has TRBV7-9 and TRBJ2-1, with TRBD2 matching over 9 bases. The J segment lost 2 bases and the V segment lost 4 bases, leaving 3 bases of the junction unmatched. Germline CDR1 SEHNR, CDR2 FQNEAQ (reference sequence). The CDR3 totals 15 residues. CDR3 protein: CASSSLAGTYNEQFF. The DNA for the CDR3 is TGTGCCAGCAGCTCGCTAGCGGGGACCTACAATGAGCAGTTCTTC.

The chain employs TRBV7-9 and TRBJ2-3; the D gene could be TRBD1 or TRBD2 (7 bases each). Germline assignment: CDR1 SEHNR and CDR2 FQNEAQ (reference sequence). The ends were cut back, 4 bases at V and 2 bases at J, with 13 bases in the middle. The CDR3 extends over 15 amino acids. The CDR3 here is CASSYQGGNTDTQYF. For the CDR3, the DNA is TGTGCCAGCAGCTACCAGGGGGGGAACACAGATACGCAGTATTTT.

J is TRBJ2-3 and V is TRBV4-3, with 8 bases that match TRBD2. The germline CDR1 and CDR2 sequences are LGHNA and YSLEER. The CDR3 sequence is 17 residues long. With 3 bases clipped from V and 4 bases from J, the junction kept 12 bases outside the gene matches. CDR3 coding DNA: TGCGCCAGCAGCCAGGAGGTAGCGGGACTCGCGTCAGATACGCAGTATTTT. The encoded protein is CASSQEVAGLASDTQYF.

The chain links TRBV6-2 or TRBV6-3 to TRBJ1-2; 7 bases are shared with TRBD1. The CDR3 runs to 15 residues. The V gene's germline CDR1 is MNHEY and CDR2 SVGEGT. J was trimmed by 10 bases and V by 6 bases; bases with no gene match: 17. The CDR3 is CASSTLQGSGSDYTF. In nucleotides, the CDR3 is TGTGCCAGCAGCACCTTACAGGGGTCTGGCTCGGACTACACCTTC.

A few counts support this clonotype. The genes are TRBV6-5 and TRBJ1-2; D gene unclear. V lost 5 bases and J 3 bases, leaving 10 bases between the germline ends. Germline values: CDR1 MNHEY, CDR2 SVGAGI. The CDR3 spans 13 residues. The DNA of the CDR3 is TGTGCCAGCAGTACACACGGGGACTATGGCTACACCTTC. Amino acid sequence: CASSTHGDYGYTF.

This clonotype has just a few counts. The chain employs TRBV20-1 and TRBJ1-5; a weak D match, TRBD1 (5 bases). This CDR3 has 15 amino acids. V was pared by 6 bases and J by 7 bases, with 22 bases between. Per germline, CDR1 DFQATT and CDR2 SNEGSKA (reference sequence). The CDR3 DNA reads as TGCAGTGCCATTACTTGGGGCAGGGCGGACCAGCCCCAGCATTTT. This codes for CSAITWGRADQPQHF.

The chain employs TRBV6-2 or TRBV6-3 and TRBJ2-5; 10 bases map to TRBD1. Germline V CDR1 and CDR2: MNHEY, SVGEGT. The V and J ends lost 8 bases and 2 bases, in that order; junction bases with no gene match: 5. The CDR3 extends over 14 amino acids. CDR3 region: CASLRDRGQETQYF. The DNA for the CDR3 is TGTGCCAGCCTTAGGGACAGGGGTCAAGAGACCCAGTACTTC.

The chain uses TRBV7-9 and TRBJ2-7, with 12 bases matching TRBD2. This CDR3 has 15 residues. V was pared by 5 bases and J by 2 bases, with 4 bases of the junction left unmatched. Germline assignment: CDR1 SEHNR and CDR2 FQNEAQ (reference sequence). Here the CDR3 DNA reads TGTGCCAGCAGCATGACTAGCGGGGGAGCCTACGAGCAGTACTTC. Its protein product is CASSMTSGGAYEQYF.

As to this clonotype: An end of the junction does not agree with germline; a read error may underlie this. The chain employs TRBV7-2 and TRBJ2-5; D may be TRBD1 (5 bases). CDR1 is SGHTA, CDR2 FQGNSA, per germline. CDR3 length: 16 residues. The CDR3 region is CVSSLVRATKQETQYF. The CDR3, as DNA: TGTGTCAGCAGCTTAGTCAGGGCGACCAAGCAAGAGACCCAGTACTTC.

This clonotype was found a few times. The chain uses TRBV25-1 and TRBJ2-1; 8 nucleotides agree with TRBD2. Per the germline V gene, CDR1 is MGHDK and CDR2 is SYGVNS. V shed 3 bases, J shed 6 bases, and the junction held 7 bases outside the gene matches. This CDR3 is built from 15 residues. CDR3 loop: CASSDPGGVSNEQFF. The CDR3 region has the DNA TGTGCCAGCAGTGATCCCGGGGGGGTAAGCAATGAGCAGTTCTTC.

In this sample, this clonotype turned up a few times. This chain uses TRBV29-1 with TRBJ2-1, with 13 bases fitting TRBD2. The CDR3 covers 16 residues. Trimming removed 1 base from V and 0 bases from J; junction bases left unmatched: 0. The germline gives CDR1 SQVTM, CDR2 ANQGSEA. CDR3 sequence: CSVEGTSGSSYNEQFF. The CDR3, as DNA: TGCAGCGTTGAAGGGACTAGCGGGAGCTCCTACAATGAGCAGTTCTTC.

This clonotype was recorded a few times. This chain joins TRBV9 and TRBJ1-1; no definite D call. Germline CDR1 and CDR2: SGDLS and YYNGEE. V lost 3 bases and J 0 bases, leaving 21 bases between the germline ends. CDR3 length: 18 amino acids. For the CDR3, the DNA is TGTGCCAGCAGCGCCTCGGACGGCTCTTCCTCCATGAACACTGAAGCTTTCTTT. Its translation is CASSASDGSSSMNTEAFF.

The chain recombines TRBV20-1 with TRBJ2-1; 7 bases align to TRBD1. Germline trimming cut 2 bases from V and 3 bases from J; bases unmatched to any gene: 4. The CDR3 runs 14 residues. Germline assignment: CDR1 DFQATT and CDR2 SNEGSKA (reference sequence). The CDR3 loop reads CSARYRGRYNEQFF. The CDR3 nucleotides are TGCAGTGCTAGATACAGGGGCCGCTACAATGAGCAGTTCTTC.

This clonotype has just a few counts. This chain uses TRBV28 with TRBJ2-5, with 7 bases lining up with TRBD1. Germline V gives CDR1 MDHEN, CDR2 SYDVKM. Losses at the gene ends were 4 bases for V and 2 bases for J; bases not matched to a gene: 4. This CDR3 region has 14 residues. The CDR3 region has the DNA TGTGCCAGCAGTTCGACAGGGCATCAAGAGACCCAGTACTTC. Translating it yields CASSSTGHQETQYF.